This T cell receptor beta chain was recorded in a study of shared clonotypes between healthy human individuals. Only a few counts were recorded for this clone. The antigen is unknown. J was trimmed by 5 bases and V by 0 bases; bases with no gene match: 3. The germline V gene encodes CDR1 MNHEY and CDR2 SVGAGI. This CDR3 contains 15 residues. The study, taken as a whole, reports: Rarefaction gave evidence that sorted-subset sequencing remained incomplete despite large depth.

Sequencing used immunoSEQ multiplex PCR; TCRdb keeps in-frame clones, though not all of them. The data contain 2.3 million or so clones, 90% to 95% of them seen just once; the ten biggest clones take up 0.39%. The receptor's source is a man younger than 35 in good health. Some clones in this sample may be carry-over from other donors' samples. The sample consisted of naive CD4+ T cells from PBMCs. Subset described: CD45RA+ positively selected. The chain has TRBV6-5 and TRBJ1-5; TRBD1 matches 8 bases. This CDR3 is CASSYSGTGYQPQHF. CDR3 in DNA: TGTGCCAGCAGTTACTCAGGGACAGGCTATCAGCCCCAGCATTTT.